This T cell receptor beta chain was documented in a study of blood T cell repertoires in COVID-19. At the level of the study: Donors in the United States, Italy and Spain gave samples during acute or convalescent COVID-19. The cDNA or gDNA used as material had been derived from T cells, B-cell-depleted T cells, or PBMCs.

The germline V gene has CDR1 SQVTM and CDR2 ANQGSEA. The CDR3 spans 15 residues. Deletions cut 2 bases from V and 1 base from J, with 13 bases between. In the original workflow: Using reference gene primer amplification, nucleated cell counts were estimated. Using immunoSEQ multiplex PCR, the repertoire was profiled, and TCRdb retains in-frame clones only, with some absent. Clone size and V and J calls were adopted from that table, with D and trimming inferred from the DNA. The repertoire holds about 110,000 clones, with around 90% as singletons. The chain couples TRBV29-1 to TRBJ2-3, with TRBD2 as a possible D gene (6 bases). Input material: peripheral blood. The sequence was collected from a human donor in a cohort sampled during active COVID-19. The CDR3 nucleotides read TGCAGCGTTGAACGAGGCGGGATGCGCACAGATACGCAGTATTTT. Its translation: CSVERGGMRTDTQYF.